This T cell receptor (beta chain) emerged from a study of blood T cell repertoires in COVID-19. About the research overall: COVID-19 samples collected from the United States, Italy and Spain covered acute and convalescent phases.

Participants were aged about 18 to 90 years, lived in under 25 US areas, and enrolled virtually. Clinical history as reported by participants underpinned cohort assignment. V lost 6 bases and J lost 4; bases outside the gene matches: 3. This CDR3 region has 14 residues. From germline, CDR1 is MNHEY and CDR2 SVGAGI. Authors' methods: For nucleated cells, counts were estimated from reference gene primer amplification. Using immunoSEQ multiplex PCR, the repertoire was profiled, and TCRdb retains in-frame clones only, with some absent. V, J and clone size reflect that table, while D and trimming were determined from the DNA. The sample has around 230,000 clones, around 85% seen once.

The rearrangement uses TRBV6-5 and TRBJ1-6, with 7 bases lining up with TRBD1. This TCR was recovered from a woman in her 40s with acute COVID-19. Sequenced sample: PBMCs or T cells enriched from blood (not recorded which). For the CDR3, the DNA is TGTGCCAGCAGCCTGGGACAGTATAATTCACCCCTCCACTTT. Translated: CASSLGQYNSPLHF.